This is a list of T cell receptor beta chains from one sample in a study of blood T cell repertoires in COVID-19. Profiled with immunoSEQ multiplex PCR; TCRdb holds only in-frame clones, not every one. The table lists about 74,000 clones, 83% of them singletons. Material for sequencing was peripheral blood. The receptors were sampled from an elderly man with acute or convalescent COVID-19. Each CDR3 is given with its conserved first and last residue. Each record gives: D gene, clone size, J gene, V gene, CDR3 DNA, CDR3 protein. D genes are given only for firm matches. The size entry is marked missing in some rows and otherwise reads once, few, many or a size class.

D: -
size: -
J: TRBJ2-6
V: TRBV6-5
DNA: TGTGCCAGCAGTTACGGCAGATCTGCTGGGGCCAACGTCCTGACTTTC
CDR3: CASSYGRSAGANVLTF

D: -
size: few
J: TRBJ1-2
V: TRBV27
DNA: TGTGCCAGCAGGCTCTCTCGACAGGACTATGGCTACACCTTC
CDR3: CASRLSRQDYGYTF

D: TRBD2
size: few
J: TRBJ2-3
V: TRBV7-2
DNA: TGTGCCAGCAGCTTAGACGGTAGCGGGAGTGCAGATACGCAGTATTTT
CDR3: CASSLDGSGSADTQYF

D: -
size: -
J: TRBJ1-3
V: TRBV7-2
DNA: TGTGCCAGCAGCTTGTTTATGGTGACTGCTGGAAACACCATATATTTT
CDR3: CASSLFMVTAGNTIYF

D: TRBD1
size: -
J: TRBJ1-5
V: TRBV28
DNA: TGTGCCAGCAGTGTACAAGGGGGCGCGGGTCAGCCCCAGCATTTT
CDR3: CASSVQGGAGQPQHF

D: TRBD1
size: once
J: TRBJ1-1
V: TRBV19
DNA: TGTGCCAGTAGTTCAATACAGGGGTTCACTGAAGCTTTCTTT
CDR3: CASSSIQGFTEAFF

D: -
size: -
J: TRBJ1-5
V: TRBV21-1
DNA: TGTGCCAGCAGCCAGGGGGGTAGACAGGGGGTTCGCAATCAGCCCCAGCATTTT
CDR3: CASSQGGRQGVRNQPQHF

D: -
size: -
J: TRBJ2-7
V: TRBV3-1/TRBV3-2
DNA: TGTGCCAGCAGCCAAGATAGGGGGACCGGGACCTACGAGCAGTACTTC
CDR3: CASSQDRGTGTYEQYF

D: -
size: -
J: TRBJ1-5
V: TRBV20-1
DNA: TGCAGTGCCAGTGGACAGTATAGCAATCAGCCCCAGCATTTT
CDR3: CSASGQYSNQPQHF

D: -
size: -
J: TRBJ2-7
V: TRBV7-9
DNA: TGTGCCAGCAGCTTAGGGGCCGAGCAGTACTTC
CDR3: CASSLGAEQYF

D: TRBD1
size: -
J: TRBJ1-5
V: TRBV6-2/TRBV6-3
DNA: TGTGCCAGCAGCTTATGGGACAGCTTAAGGGGCAATCAGCCCCAGCATTTT
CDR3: CASSLWDSLRGNQPQHF

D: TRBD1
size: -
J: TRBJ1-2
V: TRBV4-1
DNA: TGCGCCAGCAGCCAAGTCTGGGACAGAAACTATGGCTACACCTTC
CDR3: CASSQVWDRNYGYTF

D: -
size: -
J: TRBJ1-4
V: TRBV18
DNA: TGTGCCAGCTCCCTGACTACAACTAATGAAAAACTGTTTTTT
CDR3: CASSLTTTNEKLFF

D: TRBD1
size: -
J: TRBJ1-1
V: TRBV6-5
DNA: TGTGCCAGCAGTTACGGCAGACAGGGGATGAACACTGAAGCTTTCTTT
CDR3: CASSYGRQGMNTEAFF

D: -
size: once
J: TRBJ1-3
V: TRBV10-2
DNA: TGCGCCAGCAGTGAGTCCGGAGGCTCTGGAAACACCATATATTTT
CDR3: CASSESGGSGNTIYF

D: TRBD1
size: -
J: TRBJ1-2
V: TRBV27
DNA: TGTGCCAGTCGCGGATGGGGACAGGGGGATGGCTACACCTTC
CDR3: CASRGWGQGDGYTF

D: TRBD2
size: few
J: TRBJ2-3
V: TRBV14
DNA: TGTGCCAGCAGCCAAGCTCCCCCGGGACTAGCAACAGATACGCAGTATTTT
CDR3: CASSQAPPGLATDTQYF

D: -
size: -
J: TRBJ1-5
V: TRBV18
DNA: TGTGCCAGCTCACCCGGACTTAACAATCAGCCCCAGCATTTT
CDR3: CASSPGLNNQPQHF

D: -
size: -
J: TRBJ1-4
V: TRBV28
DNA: TGTGCCAGCAGCCGACAGGATTTCGCTGAAAAACTGTTTTTT
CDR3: CASSRQDFAEKLFF

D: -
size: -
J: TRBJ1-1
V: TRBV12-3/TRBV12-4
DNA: TGTGCCAGCACCGGACAGTTGAACACTGAAGCTTTCTTT
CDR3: CASTGQLNTEAFF